The TCR beta chain described here comes from a study of tumor-infiltrating lymphocytes in primary liver carcinoma. Study as a whole: The yield of productive TCRbeta reads per sample was roughly 3.5 to 8 million and was similar across tissue types.

Trimming cost V 4 bases and J 7 bases; bases outside gene matches: 7. The CDR3 loop spans 14 amino acids. From germline, CDR1 is MDHEN and CDR2 SYDVKM. Production of TCR beta cDNA used roughly 500 ng total RNA together with a constant-region primer. Construction of TCR beta libraries relied on three successive nested multiplex PCR rounds employing slightly modified ARM-PCR. TRBV1-TRBV30 forward primers paired with a C-beta reverse primer were used in the first two PCR rounds, which ran roughly 9 cycles each. TCRdb re-called the multiplex PCR reads with MiXCR, one entry per CDR3 protein. The table records under 45,000 distinct CDR3 sequences, roughly 74% of them present only once. This clonotype was observed at least ten times. From unsorted bulk tissue weighing about 18-30 mg, DNA and RNA were co-extracted.

The receptor was derived from a man aged 35 to 55 with primary liver carcinoma and hepatitis B virus infection. The chain combines TRBV28 with TRBJ1-3; 7 nucleotides align to TRBD1. The source material was liver tumor tissue from sampling region 4. Subset here: tumor region T4, right-lateral pole. The CDR3: CASSSSQGGNTIYF. The CDR3 bases are TGTGCCAGCAGTTCCTCCCAGGGGGGGAACACCATATATTTT.